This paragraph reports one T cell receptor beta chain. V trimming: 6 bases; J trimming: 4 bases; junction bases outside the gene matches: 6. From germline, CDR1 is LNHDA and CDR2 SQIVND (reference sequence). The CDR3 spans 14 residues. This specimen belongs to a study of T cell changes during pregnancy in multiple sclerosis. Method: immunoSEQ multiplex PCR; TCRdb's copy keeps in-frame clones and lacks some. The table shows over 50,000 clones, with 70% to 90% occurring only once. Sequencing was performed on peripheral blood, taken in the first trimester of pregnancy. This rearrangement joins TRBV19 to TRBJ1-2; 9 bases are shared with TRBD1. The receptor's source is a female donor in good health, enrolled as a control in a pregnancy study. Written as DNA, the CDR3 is TGTGCCAGTAGCCGGGACAGGGAGGCCTATGGCTACACCTTC. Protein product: CASSRDREAYGYTF.